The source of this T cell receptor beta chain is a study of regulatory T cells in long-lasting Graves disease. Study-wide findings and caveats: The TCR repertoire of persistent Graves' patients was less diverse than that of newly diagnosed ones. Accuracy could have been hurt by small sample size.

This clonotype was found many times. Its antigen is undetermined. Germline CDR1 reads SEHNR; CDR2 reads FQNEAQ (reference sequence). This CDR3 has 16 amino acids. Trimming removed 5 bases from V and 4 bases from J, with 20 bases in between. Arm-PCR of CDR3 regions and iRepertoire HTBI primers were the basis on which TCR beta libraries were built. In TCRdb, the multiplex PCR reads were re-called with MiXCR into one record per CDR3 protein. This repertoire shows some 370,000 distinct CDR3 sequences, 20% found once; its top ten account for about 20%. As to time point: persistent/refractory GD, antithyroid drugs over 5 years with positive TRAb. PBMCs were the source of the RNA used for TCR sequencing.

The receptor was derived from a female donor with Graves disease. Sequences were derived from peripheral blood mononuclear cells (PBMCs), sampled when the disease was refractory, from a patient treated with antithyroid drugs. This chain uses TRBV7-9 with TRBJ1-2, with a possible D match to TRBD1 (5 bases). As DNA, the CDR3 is TGTGCCAGCAGCCCCGGAGGCACCCAGGGCTTCTATGGCTACACCTTC. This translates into CASSPGGTQGFYGYTF. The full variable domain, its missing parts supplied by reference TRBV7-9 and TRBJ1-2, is DTGVSQNPRHKITKRGQNVTFRCDPISEHNRLYWYRQTLGQGPEFLTYFQNEAQLEKSRLLSDRFSAERPKGSFSTLEIQRTEQGDSAMYLCASSPGGTQGFYGYTFGSGTRLTVV.